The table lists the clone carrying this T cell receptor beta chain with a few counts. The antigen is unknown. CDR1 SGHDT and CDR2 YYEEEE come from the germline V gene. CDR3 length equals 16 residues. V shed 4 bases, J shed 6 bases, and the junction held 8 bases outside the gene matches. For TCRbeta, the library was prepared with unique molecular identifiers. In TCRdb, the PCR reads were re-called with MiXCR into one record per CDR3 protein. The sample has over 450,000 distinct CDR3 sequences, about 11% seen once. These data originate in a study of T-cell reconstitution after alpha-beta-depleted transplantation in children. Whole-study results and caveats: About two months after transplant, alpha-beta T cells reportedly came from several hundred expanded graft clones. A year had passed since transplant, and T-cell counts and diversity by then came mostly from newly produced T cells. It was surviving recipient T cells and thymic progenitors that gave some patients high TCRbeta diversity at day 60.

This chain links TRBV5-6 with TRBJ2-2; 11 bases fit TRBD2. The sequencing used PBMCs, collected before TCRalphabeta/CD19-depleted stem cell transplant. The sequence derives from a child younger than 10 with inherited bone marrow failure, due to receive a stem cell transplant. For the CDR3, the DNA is TGTGCCAGCAGCCAAATAGCGGGAGGGCGCTCCGGGGAGCTGTTTTTT. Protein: CASSQIAGGRSGELFF.